One and the same sample provided the 26 T cell receptor beta chains below, sequenced in a study of blood T cell repertoires in COVID-19 (dated by TCRdb to about 2020). The library came from the immunoSEQ multiplex PCR assay. Not all clones reach the TCRdb copy of this immuneACCESS table, which keeps in-frame sequences only. Checked studies attribute under half of the gap to unresolved V genes and leave the rest unexplained. The sample records 160,000 or so clones, 70% to 90% of which are singletons. The ten largest account for about 6.3% of the sample. What was sequenced was PBMCs or T cells enriched from blood (not recorded which). The receptors originated from a woman between 50 and 59 years old who had recovered from COVID-19.

This chain uses TRBV4-2 with TRBJ2-5; TRBD2 might be the D (5 bases). The V and J ends lost 4 bases and 1 base respectively, with 13 bases between them. Germline V gene lookup returns CDR1 LGHNA and CDR2 YNFKEQ. The CDR3 length is 15 residues. The DNA of the CDR3 is TGTGCCAGCAGCCCCGGTGGAGGCTCCCAAGAGACCCAGTACTTC. Its translation is CASSPGGGSQETQYF.

This chain links TRBV29-1 with TRBJ2-6; D is uncertain. The CDR3 has 16 residues. Deletions cut 7 bases from V and 0 bases from J, with 16 bases between. The germline V gene encodes CDR1 SQVTM and CDR2 ANQGSEA. Written as DNA, the CDR3 is TGCAGCGCCTATTACAGAGAAGTCTCTGGGGCCAACGTCCTGACTTTC. Its translation is CSAYYREVSGANVLTF. Full variable domain (missing parts from reference TRBV29-1 and TRBJ2-6): SAVISQKPSRDICQRGTSLTIQCQVDSQVTMMFWYRQQPGQSLTLIATANQGSEATYESGFVIDKFPISRPNLTFSTLTVSNMSPEDSSIYLCSAYYREVSGANVLTFGAGSRLTVL.

A few counts support this clone. The chain links TRBV24-1 to TRBJ2-3, with D possibly being TRBD2 (5 bases). There are 14 residues in the CDR3. Trimming pared 5 bases from V and 0 bases from J, leaving 8 bases between. Germline CDR1 is KGHDR and CDR2 is SFDVKD. The CDR3 nucleotides read TGTGCCACCAGTGTGAGGGAGAGCACAGATACGCAGTATTTT. This gives the protein CATSVRESTDTQYF.

The V and J genes are TRBV5-4 and TRBJ2-7, with D possibly matching TRBD2 (5 bases). The CDR3 length is 13 residues. Germline V gene lookup returns CDR1 SGHNT and CDR2 YYREEE (reference sequence). Trimming pared 4 bases from V and 7 bases from J, leaving 15 bases between. The CDR3 is CASSAGMAEEQYF. DNA for the CDR3: TGTGCCAGCAGCGCCGGGATGGCGGAGGAGCAGTACTTC. Complete variable domain (other parts from reference TRBV5-4 and TRBJ2-7): ETGVTQSPTHLIKTRGQQVTLRCSSQSGHNTVSWYQQALGQGPQFIFQYYREEENGRGNFPPRFSGLQFPNYSSELNVNALELDDSALYLCASSAGMAEEQYFGPGTRLTVT.

CDR3: CASSPPGQQNTEAFF. The CDR3 DNA reads TGTGCCAGCAGTCCTCCGGGACAGCAGAACACTGAAGCTTTCTTT. The gene calls are TRBV6-5 and TRBJ1-1, with 7 bases lining up with TRBD1. J gave up 1 base and V 5 bases, and 7 bases lay outside the gene matches. This CDR3 spans 15 amino acids. Per the germline V gene, CDR1 is MNHEY and CDR2 is SVGAGI.

CDR3 bases: TGTGCCAGCAGCTTAGAAGCTGATAATGAAAAACTGTTTTTT. This encodes CASSLEADNEKLFF. The chain carries TRBV7-6 and TRBJ1-4; D call uncertain. Germline CDR1 reads SGHVS; CDR2 reads FNYEAQ. The CDR3 spans 14 residues. V was shortened by 1 base and J by 4 bases, with 7 bases between the two germline ends.

This clone was recorded only once. The rearrangement uses TRBV7-9 and TRBJ1-4; possible D gene TRBD1, 5 bases. Trimming stripped 2 bases from V and 5 bases from J, with 12 bases between. This CDR3 has 15 amino acids. Germline V gene lookup returns CDR1 SEHNR and CDR2 FQNEAQ (reference sequence). Here the CDR3 reads CASSLSRQYNEKLFF. The CDR3 DNA reads TGTGCCAGCAGCTTATCCCGACAGTACAATGAAAAACTGTTTTTT.

The sample holds a few counts of this clone. This sequence joins TRBV9 and TRBJ1-1, with D unresolved. CDR1 is SGDLS and CDR2 is YYNGEE in the germline V gene. The CDR3 has 15 residues. The V gene lost 4 bases and the J gene lost 1 base, with 14 bases spanning the gap. This chain's CDR3 is CASSSRGGRNTEAFF. The CDR3 nucleotides are TGTGCCAGCAGCTCGAGAGGTGGCAGGAACACTGAAGCTTTCTTT.

This chain uses TRBV9 with TRBJ2-3; TRBD2 aligns across 8 bases. With V trimmed by 0 bases and J by 3 bases, 3 bases remained unmatched. The germline gives CDR1 SGDLS, CDR2 YYNGEE. This CDR3 has 15 residues. CDR3 sequence (DNA): TGTGCCAGCAGCGTAGTCGGACTAGCAACAGATACGCAGTATTTT. It encodes CASSVVGLATDTQYF. The whole variable domain, remainder taken from reference TRBV9 and TRBJ2-3, is DSGVTQTPKHLITATGQRVTLRCSPRSGDLSVYWYQQSLDQGLQFLIQYYNGEERAKGNILERFSAQQFPDLHSELNLSSLELGDSALYFCASSVVGLATDTQYFGPGTRLTVL.

This chain connects TRBV5-1 to TRBJ1-1; TRBD1 might be the D (6 bases). Trimming took off 4 bases at V and 6 bases at J, with 10 bases between the two ends. There are 12 residues in the CDR3. Per the germline V gene, CDR1 is SGHRS and CDR2 is YFSETQ. Written as DNA, the CDR3 is TGCGCCAGCAGCCTCACAGGGTCTGAAGCTTTCTTT. This sequence encodes CASSLTGSEAFF. The variable domain in full, completed from reference TRBV5-1 and TRBJ1-1, reads KAGVTQTPRYLIKTRGQQVTLSCSPISGHRSVSWYQQTPGQGLQFLFEYFSETQRNKGNFPGRFSGRQFSNSRSEMNVSTLELGDSALYLCASSLTGSEAFFGQGTRLTVV.

The CDR3, as DNA: TGTGCCACCAGCAGAGATGGCGGGGGAGCTAACTATGGCTACACCTTC. This encodes CATSRDGGGANYGYTF. This sequence joins TRBV15 and TRBJ1-2; a possible D gene is TRBD1 (5 bases). Trimming took 0 bases from V and 0 from J, leaving 11 bases between them. The V gene's germline CDR1 is LNHNV and CDR2 YYDKDF (reference sequence). This CDR3 region has 16 residues.

The chain employs TRBV11-2 and TRBJ2-2; 7 bases are a match to TRBD1. J lost 1 base, V lost 5 bases, and 7 bases had no gene match. The CDR3 is 16 residues long. Germline V CDR1 and CDR2: SGHAT, FQNNGV. Here the CDR3 DNA reads TGTGCCAGCAGCAACCGACAGGGAAGGAACACCGGGGAGCTGTTTTTT. Its translation: CASSNRQGRNTGELFF.

This chain uses TRBV30 with TRBJ2-2; 9 nucleotides line up with TRBD1. Losses at the gene ends were 0 bases for V and 1 base for J; bases not matched to a gene: 6. The V gene's germline CDR1 is GTSNPN and CDR2 SVGIG (reference sequence). There are 17 residues in the CDR3. CDR3 nucleotides: TGTGCCTGGAGTGTTCCACAGGGGGCTTGGAACACCGGGGAGCTGTTTTTT. Translation gives CAWSVPQGAWNTGELFF.

This clone was observed a handful of times. The rearrangement links TRBV24-1 to TRBJ1-1; D is unresolved. The CDR3 runs 15 residues. Deletions cut 4 bases from V and 1 base from J, with 12 bases between. Looked up from germline, CDR1 is KGHDR and CDR2 is SFDVKD. DNA of the CDR3: TGTGCCACCAGTGACGGGGATTTGGCGAACACTGAAGCTTTCTTT. This codes for CATSDGDLANTEAFF.

J is TRBJ2-3 and V is TRBV9; TRBD2 aligns across 9 bases. V dropped 0 bases and J dropped 6; count of bases not matched to a gene: 5. The CDR3 runs 15 residues. From germline, CDR1 is SGDLS and CDR2 YYNGEE. The CDR3: CASSVAGLATDTQYF. For the CDR3, the DNA is TGTGCCAGCAGCGTAGCAGGACTAGCGACTGATACGCAGTATTTT.

The chain uses TRBV7-6 and TRBJ2-3; TRBD2 aligns across 15 bases. The CDR3 is 17 amino acids. The ends lost 4 bases at V and 4 bases at J; junction bases unmatched: 6. Germline V CDR1 and CDR2: SGHVS, FNYEAQ. The CDR3 DNA reads as TGTGCCAGCAGCTCGGGACTAGCGGGGGGTATCGCAGATACGCAGTATTTT. This gives the protein CASSSGLAGGIADTQYF.

The chain is built from TRBV30 and TRBJ1-6, with D hard to call. From germline, CDR1 is GTSNPN and CDR2 SVGIG (reference sequence). The V end was cut by 4 bases, the J end by 9 bases, with 13 bases between. The CDR3 sequence is 13 residues long. CDR3 amino acids: CAWMRYEISPLHF. CDR3 bases: TGTGCCTGGATGCGGTATGAGATTTCACCCCTCCACTTT.

The V gene is TRBV5-1, the J gene TRBJ2-5; 10 bases map to TRBD2. Germline loops: CDR1 SGHRS, CDR2 YFSETQ. The CDR3 is 19 residues long. V gave up 4 bases and J gave up 5 bases; unmatched junction bases: 20. CDR3 nucleotides: TGCGCCAGCAGCCCAGGGAGCGGGGGGGTCTCCGCCGTTGCGGAGACCCAGTACTTC. This gives the protein CASSPGSGGVSAVAETQYF.

This clone was seen a few times. J is TRBJ2-5 and V is TRBV4-2; possible D gene TRBD2, 5 bases. CDR3 length equals 14 residues. Trimming shortened V by 3 bases and J by 4 bases, and 12 bases separated the two germline ends. Germline V gives CDR1 LGHNA, CDR2 YNFKEQ. The CDR3: CASSQVVLGETQYF. CDR3 coding DNA: TGTGCCAGCAGCCAGGTTGTACTAGGAGAGACCCAGTACTTC.

This chain links TRBV2 with TRBJ1-4; D not certain. CDR1 is SNHLY, CDR2 FYNNEI, per germline. The V end lost 0 bases, the J end lost 5 bases, and 13 bases lay between the germline ends. CDR3 length: 16 residues. The CDR3: CASSEALTPGNEKLFF. Here the CDR3 DNA reads TGTGCCAGCAGTGAAGCGCTTACCCCAGGCAATGAAAAACTGTTTTTT.

The V and J genes are TRBV5-4 and TRBJ2-1; 9 bases are a match to TRBD1. The V gene end was trimmed by 5 bases and the J gene end by 9 bases; junction bases not matched to a gene: 6. Germline-derived CDR1 and CDR2 are SGHNT and YYREEE (reference sequence). This CDR3 is 13 amino acids long. The chain's CDR3 is CASSLQGAGEQFF. The CDR3 coding sequence is TGTGCCAGCAGTTTACAGGGGGCAGGTGAGCAGTTCTTC.

This chain joins TRBV19 and TRBJ1-6, with D unresolved. CDR3 length equals 15 residues. V was trimmed by 5 bases and J by 3 bases, leaving 11 bases between them. Germline values: CDR1 LNHDA, CDR2 SQIVND (reference sequence). The CDR3 DNA reads as TGTGCCAGTAGTTCCGTCGGGAACTATAATTCACCCCTCCACTTT. Protein: CASSSVGNYNSPLHF.

The chain recombines TRBV4-3 with TRBJ2-5; 9 bases match TRBD1. The trim removed 2 bases at V and 5 bases at J, leaving 6 bases unmatched. Germline assignment: CDR1 LGHNA and CDR2 YSLEER. This CDR3 comprises 15 residues. The DNA for the CDR3 is TGCGCCAGCAGCCAAAGGGACAGGGAGGGGGAGACCCAGTACTTC. Amino acid sequence: CASSQRDREGETQYF.

The chain joins TRBV3-1 (or the pseudogene TRBV3-2) to TRBJ1-2, with D possibly matching TRBD1 (6 bases). The CDR3 sequence is 14 residues long. Germline CDR1 LGHDT, CDR2 YNNKEL (reference sequence). V lost 4 bases and J lost 5, with 14 bases in between. The CDR3 here is CASSPSAGAYGYTF. The DNA for the CDR3 is TGTGCCAGCAGCCCCTCGGCGGGGGCTTATGGCTACACCTTC.

Only a few counts were recorded for this clone. The chain joins TRBV10-1 to TRBJ1-5, with TRBD1 matching over 9 bases. V shed 6 bases and J 0 bases; nucleotides not matched to a gene: 12. The CDR3 is 18 amino acids. Germline V gene lookup returns CDR1 WNHNN and CDR2 SYGVQD (reference sequence). This chain's CDR3 is CASRGGQGRPNSNQPQHF. The CDR3 DNA reads TGCGCCAGCAGGGGTGGACAGGGGAGGCCGAATAGCAATCAGCCCCAGCATTTT.

This chain connects TRBV6-5 to TRBJ2-5; weak D call: TRBD2 (6 bases). CDR1 is MNHEY and CDR2 is SVGAGI in the germline V gene. V dropped 4 bases and J dropped 2 bases, with 14 bases sitting between them. This CDR3 region has 15 residues. In DNA form, the CDR3 reads TGTGCCAGCAGTTTCTCCGGGACTTCTCAAGAGACCCAGTACTTC. As protein: CASSFSGTSQETQYF.